The TCR beta chain described here comes from a study of CD8+ T cells in alopecia areata (dated by TCRdb to 2016 to 2018). The study in broad terms: Treated patients were enrolled in an open-label pilot trial of oral tofacitinib at 5 to 10 mg twice daily for moderate-to-severe alopecia areata. Human TCRbeta sequencing covered scalp tissue and sorted CD4+ and CD8+ peripheral blood T cells from patchy and totalis/universalis alopecia areata patients and healthy controls. RNA was extracted with the PAXgene miRNA kit for fixed scalp, the miRNeasy kit for PBMCs, and the RNeasy kit for mouse skin. Disease severity in treated patients was measured with the SALT score, which quantifies the percentage of affected scalp surface area. Patients received tofacitinib for 6 to 18 months and were then followed off drug for 6 months to check for delayed response and recurrence. Scalp clonality was compared among normal scalp (n=4), patchy alopecia areata scalp (n=8), and alopecia totalis/universalis scalp (n=8). TCRbeta CDR3 regions were amplified by immunoSEQ multiplex PCR using 35 Vbeta forward and 13 Jbeta reverse primers. Biopsies were taken from tofacitinib-treated patients at baseline and at 4 and 24 weeks of treatment, and a later scalp biopsy was taken in several of the tofacitinib-treated patients. High-throughput TCRbeta sequencing was used to examine T cell clonal expansion in alopecia areata in both the C3H/HeJ mouse model and human patients. Results the study describes overall, beyond this receptor: Compared with mice, TCR sequences shared between patients were less clear, possibly partly because of HLA diversity across the patient population. Scalp TCR repertoire analysis is complicated because resident alphabeta T cells in normal human skin are also sequenced, whereas mouse skin is dominated by gammadelta T cells. Many expanded lesional clones were found to persist in scalp and blood during tofacitinib treatment, and relapse after treatment cessation may be partly explained by this persistence. Higher clonality and more expanded CD8+ clones were observed in lesional scalp than in normal scalp, particularly in alopecia totalis/universalis, a finding suggestive of antigenic drive. Because the treated cohort was small and had only one nonresponder, larger studies are needed to examine links between baseline CD8+ expansion and response. Scalp clonality and the number of expanded CD8+ clones among the top 100 scalp clones were significantly decreased by tofacitinib.

From the germline V gene, CDR1 is SGHTA and CDR2 is FQGNSA. Cut back by 6 bases and 5 bases, the V and J ends lie 23 bases apart. The CDR3 starts with the cysteine, ends with the phenylalanine, and has 17 residues. Kept here is only the CDR3 DNA, which spans 51 bases and is read in frame from base 1. This clone appeared a few times. Its recognized antigen is unknown. No much larger clonotype is one base removed from it; base qualities were not supplied. The library relied on the immunoSEQ multiplex PCR assay. RNA was extracted from all samples and reverse transcribed into cDNA, which served as template for TCR sequencing. SuperScript III was used for first-strand cDNA synthesis, primed with a 2:1 mix of oligo-dT and random hexamers. A synthetic immune receptor repertoire was used to gauge amplification bias, and whatever bias remained was removed computationally. Per the original workflow: Raw reads were preprocessed for error removal, and CDR3 was defined according to IMGT conventions as running from the conserved cysteine to phenylalanine. Clonality was computed by normalizing Shannon entropy by log2 of the number of productive unique TCRs and subtracting the result from 1. Scalp TCRbeta sequences were cross-referenced with sorted blood CD4 and CD8 repertoires so that the CD4 or CD8 identity of scalp clones could be inferred. TCRdb took over this immuneACCESS table, retaining in-frame rearrangements with V and J assigned. Such tables are incomplete; in checked studies, under half of the missing clones stem from an unresolved V gene, and the remainder is unexplained. V and J calls and clone size are as listed in that table; D and trimming were resolved from the DNA. For this sample the table gives approximately 210,000 clones, of which roughly three fifths were detected only once. The ten largest clones take up about 1.3% of the sample.

The treatment or condition label here, explained by the study, means: oral pan-JAK inhibitor, 5-10 mg twice daily. From alopecia areata patients, peripheral blood was collected along with lesional scalp punch biopsies. PBMCs were isolated by density centrifugation and stained for CD3, CD4 and CD8, and CD4+ and CD8+ T cells were sorted on a FACSAria. Specimen: CD4+ T cells sorted from blood, collected at approximately week 50, from a patient treated with tofacitinib. The source is a human donor with alopecia areata. The chain employs TRBV7-2 and TRBJ2-1; the best D guess is TRBD1, with 7 bases matching. CDR3 reads: CASRRRTGGEADNEQFF. The DNA sequence follows: TGTGCCAGCAGGCGACGGACAGGCGGGGAAGCAGACAATGAGCAGTTCTTC.